This TCR beta chain is drawn from a study of metastatic and nonmetastatic thyroid tumors. Study background: Repertoires from blood and tumor or nodule tissue of malignant and benign thyroid patients were compared. Study-level results: Compared with benign nodules, malignant thyroid tumors were reported to have significantly higher TCR beta diversity in both blood and tumor.

The ends were cut back, 0 bases at V and 0 bases at J, with 7 bases in the middle. Germline CDR1 is SGHNT and CDR2 is YYREEE (reference sequence). This CDR3 region has 14 residues. TCRdb re-processed the PCR reads through MiXCR. Here the sample spans over 35,000 clones, 17% being singletons. This clone was found many times. As yet, its antigen is unknown. There were no patients who had received any treatment before thyroid surgery. This TCR was sampled from a female donor with papillary thyroid cancer or a benign thyroid nodule (not recorded which). Some clones in this sample may be carry-over from other donors' samples. The chain uses TRBV5-4 and TRBJ2-7, with a possible D match to TRBD2 (6 bases). Sequenced sample: tumor tissue. In DNA form, the CDR3 reads TGTGCCAGCAGCTTGGACGGGAGCTCCTACGAGCAGTACTTC. Its protein product is CASSLDGSSYEQYF.